This TCR beta chain was sequenced in a study of early T cells in non-severe SARS-CoV-2 infection. Study details: With bulk RNA from unsorted whole blood as input, sequencing yielded unpaired chains.

This clonotype was detected only a few times. Its antigen is not known. Study outcomes and limitations: Comparison of clonotypes with VDJdb favored anti-spike CD8 responses while missing private and CD4 specificities.

The germline V and J ends were trimmed by 4 bases and 6 bases, with 10 bases remaining between them. Germline loops: CDR1 SEHNR, CDR2 FQNEAQ (reference sequence). The CDR3 contains 12 residues. Attached unique molecular identifiers marked individual cDNA molecules. TCRdb called the 5' RACE reads again in MiXCR, with one record for every CDR3 protein. The top ten hold about 6% of the sample, which has around 22,000 distinct CDR3 sequences, 3.6% seen once. The V and J genes are TRBV7-9 and TRBJ2-7; D is ambiguous. The receptor was isolated from an adult who was a healthcare worker with PCR-confirmed SARS-CoV-2 infection or an uninfected control (not recorded which). The sample consisted of whole blood. The CDR3 reads CASSSALSEQYF. As DNA, the CDR3 is TGTGCCAGCAGCTCCGCCTTAAGCGAGCAGTACTTC. Full variable domain (rest looked up from reference TRBV7-9 and TRBJ2-7): DTGVSQNPRHKITKRGQNVTFRCDPISEHNRLYWYRQTLGQGPEFLTYFQNEAQLEKSRLLSDRFSAERPKGSFSTLEIQRTEQGDSAMYLCASSSALSEQYFGPGTRLTVT.